This is a list of T cell receptor beta chains from one sample in a study of PD-1 blockade in classical Hodgkin lymphoma. Libraries were prepared by immunoSEQ multiplex PCR; TCRdb keeps only in-frame clonotypes and omits some of them. The sample lists approximately 12,000 clones, about 71% seen once, with less than 11% in the top ten. The material sequenced was peripheral blood mononuclear cells (PBMCs), taken at baseline. The receptors shown here come from a human donor with classical Hodgkin lymphoma. The conserved cysteine and the conserved F or W are not part of the CDR3 here. Each record gives: V gene, D gene, J gene, CDR3 protein. A D gene is named only where the DNA matches it firmly.

V gene: TRBV4-2
D gene: TRBD1
J gene: TRBJ1-3
CDR3 protein: ASSQGGTGVGNTIY

V gene: TRBV5-1
D gene: TRBD1
J gene: TRBJ2-3
CDR3 protein: ASSLALGQSLVQY

V gene: TRBV6-5
D gene: TRBD2
J gene: TRBJ2-7
CDR3 protein: ASSKPGLAVYEQY

V gene: TRBV5-4
D gene: TRBD1
J gene: TRBJ2-5
CDR3 protein: ASSLQGAQETQY

V gene: TRBV5-3
D gene: .
J gene: TRBJ1-4
CDR3 protein: ARALGGGEKLF

V gene: TRBV6-5
D gene: .
J gene: TRBJ2-3
CDR3 protein: ASSYSTVTRDTQY

V gene: TRBV28
D gene: TRBD1
J gene: TRBJ1-2
CDR3 protein: ASSSTATGGFYGYT

V gene: TRBV7-8
D gene: .
J gene: TRBJ1-1
CDR3 protein: ASSLVAGNTEAF

V gene: TRBV27
D gene: .
J gene: TRBJ2-1
CDR3 protein: ASSLLSGVNNEQF

V gene: TRBV5-1
D gene: .
J gene: TRBJ2-1
CDR3 protein: ASNQAGTKNEQF

V gene: TRBV5-1
D gene: .
J gene: TRBJ1-1
CDR3 protein: ASSLGQAWTEAF

V gene: TRBV4-2
D gene: TRBD1
J gene: TRBJ1-4
CDR3 protein: ASSQSGGWNEKLF

V gene: TRBV7-2
D gene: TRBD2
J gene: TRBJ2-7
CDR3 protein: ASSLSAGEREQY

V gene: TRBV10-3
D gene: .
J gene: TRBJ1-6
CDR3 protein: AISFGQGDSPLH

V gene: TRBV7-2
D gene: .
J gene: TRBJ2-1
CDR3 protein: ASSLGSMTGVEQF

V gene: TRBV15
D gene: TRBD1
J gene: TRBJ1-4
CDR3 protein: ATSNNRGTNEKLF

V gene: TRBV7-3
D gene: .
J gene: TRBJ1-5
CDR3 protein: ASSLTGGNQPQH

V gene: TRBV29-1
D gene: .
J gene: TRBJ1-1
CDR3 protein: SVAFSTEGTEAF

V gene: TRBV21-1
D gene: .
J gene: TRBJ2-5
CDR3 protein: ASSKDRGSETQY

V gene: TRBV9
D gene: .
J gene: TRBJ2-5
CDR3 protein: ASSVGLPHQRDQETQY

V gene: TRBV6-6
D gene: TRBD2
J gene: TRBJ2-7
CDR3 protein: ASRAGLKVYEQY

V gene: TRBV6-5
D gene: .
J gene: TRBJ1-4
CDR3 protein: ASTTNEKLF

V gene: TRBV7-2
D gene: .
J gene: TRBJ1-2
CDR3 protein: ASSLATAFNGYT

V gene: TRBV6-5
D gene: .
J gene: TRBJ1-2
CDR3 protein: ASSYSVGGYT

V gene: TRBV10-3
D gene: TRBD1
J gene: TRBJ1-1
CDR3 protein: AISEGTVVNTEAF

V gene: TRBV7-2
D gene: TRBD2
J gene: TRBJ2-3
CDR3 protein: ASIPGLAGVNTQY

V gene: TRBV5-6
D gene: .
J gene: TRBJ1-5
CDR3 protein: ASSLSGGNQPQH

V gene: TRBV4-2
D gene: .
J gene: TRBJ1-2
CDR3 protein: ASSQESIGWYGYT

V gene: TRBV6-5
D gene: .
J gene: TRBJ2-1
CDR3 protein: ASSAIGNYNEQF

V gene: TRBV10-3
D gene: TRBD2
J gene: TRBJ2-5
CDR3 protein: AISEYASGGQETQY

V gene: TRBV7-2
D gene: .
J gene: TRBJ1-5
CDR3 protein: ASSLVVNSNQPQH

V gene: TRBV5-1
D gene: TRBD1
J gene: TRBJ2-3
CDR3 protein: ASSQTGDRTDTQY

V gene: TRBV10-1
D gene: .
J gene: TRBJ1-2
CDR3 protein: ASSEDRYGYT

V gene: TRBV10-3
D gene: TRBD1
J gene: TRBJ1-4
CDR3 protein: AISGTVTNEKLF

V gene: TRBV7-3
D gene: TRBD1
J gene: TRBJ2-3
CDR3 protein: ASSSGQGADTQY

V gene: TRBV6-5
D gene: .
J gene: TRBJ1-2
CDR3 protein: ASSYPTGGYT

V gene: TRBV14
D gene: TRBD2
J gene: TRBJ2-3
CDR3 protein: ASSQGVSGGRTDTQY

V gene: TRBV7-3
D gene: TRBD2
J gene: TRBJ2-3
CDR3 protein: ASSLLAGVSDTQY

V gene: TRBV5-4
D gene: .
J gene: TRBJ2-7
CDR3 protein: ASSLGGDANYEQY

V gene: TRBV27
D gene: TRBD1
J gene: TRBJ1-1
CDR3 protein: ASSRDRVRAEAF

V gene: TRBV30
D gene: .
J gene: TRBJ1-1
CDR3 protein: AWSVLSSEAF

V gene: TRBV5-1
D gene: .
J gene: TRBJ1-2
CDR3 protein: ASSLVANYGYT

V gene: TRBV15
D gene: .
J gene: TRBJ2-7
CDR3 protein: ATSFESGPSYEQY

V gene: TRBV21-1
D gene: .
J gene: TRBJ1-2
CDR3 protein: ASPGTADYGYT

V gene: TRBV10-3
D gene: .
J gene: TRBJ2-1
CDR3 protein: AIRQLEGQAGNEQF

V gene: TRBV7-3
D gene: TRBD1
J gene: TRBJ2-1
CDR3 protein: ASSPEGQGNIRQF

V gene: TRBV28
D gene: TRBD1
J gene: TRBJ2-7
CDR3 protein: ASSLRTGGKDEQY

V gene: TRBV2
D gene: .
J gene: TRBJ1-5
CDR3 protein: ASSEVTGQPQH

V gene: TRBV29-1
D gene: .
J gene: TRBJ1-1
CDR3 protein: SATGTAMNTEAF

V gene: TRBV5-4
D gene: .
J gene: TRBJ1-2
CDR3 protein: ASSSSGKESLP

V gene: TRBV19
D gene: .
J gene: TRBJ1-5
CDR3 protein: ATDVRGNQPQH

V gene: TRBV5-4
D gene: .
J gene: TRBJ2-7
CDR3 protein: ASSPSSAQGNYEQY

V gene: TRBV4-2
D gene: .
J gene: TRBJ1-2
CDR3 protein: ASSHLGHNYGYT